This TCR beta chain was recorded in a study of shared clonotypes between healthy human individuals. At deep level, the assay was performed. The input for sorted-subset replicate PCRs was approximately 190 ng DNA, about 30,000 T cell genomes. TCRdb's copy holds only in-frame clones and misses some; the assay was immunoSEQ multiplex PCR. Of a few million clones in the sample, roughly nine tenths were seen once. The clonotype originates from a man aged 18 to 29 in good health. The source material was naive CD4+ T cells sorted from blood. Regarding subset: CD45RA+ positively selected.

CDR3 in amino acids: CASLTASGSIETQYF. In nucleotides, the CDR3 is TGTGCCAGCCTAACCGCTAGCGGGAGTATAGAGACCCAGTACTTC. The rearrangement joins TRBV18 to TRBJ2-5; TRBD2 matches at 10 bases. Germline values: CDR1 KGHSH, CDR2 LQKENI. CDR3 length equals 15 residues. J was trimmed by 4 bases and V by 8 bases; bases with no gene match: 10.